This section outlines one TCR beta chain sequence together with its context. The antigen remains undetermined. The germline V gene encodes CDR1 SGHRS and CDR2 YFSETQ. The CDR3 totals 10 residues. V lost 9 bases and J 5 bases, leaving 8 bases between the germline ends. The source of the sample is a study of response to subunit inactivated influenza vaccine. Findings and caveats of the study: Every seasonal influenza vaccination brings in few new T cells, the authors suggested.

TCRdb reprocessed the RT-PCR reads via MiXCR and lists one record per CDR3 protein. The sample carries approximately 500,000 distinct CDR3 sequences, under 25% recorded once. In addition, the sample was reused for a study of T cells expressing NK-cell markers. That paper notes: Making the TCR beta cDNA relied on 5'RACE template switching with UMIs. Seropositivity for HCMV was found in seven of the eight sequenced donors, with one seronegative.

V and J are TRBV5-1 and TRBJ2-5, with unresolved D. The sequence was obtained from a man aged 45-60 years who received an inactivated influenza vaccine. The material sequenced was CD4+ T cells sorted from PBMCs, taken about 12 days after vaccination. CDR3: CAILQETQYF. The DNA of the CDR3 is TGCGCCATCCTACAGGAGACCCAGTACTTC. Full variable domain (missing parts from reference TRBV5-1 and TRBJ2-5): KAGVTQTPRYLIKTRGQQVTLSCSPISGHRSVSWYQQTPGQGLQFLFEYFSETQRNKGNFPGRFSGRQFSNSRSEMNVSTLELGDSALYLCAILQETQYFGPGTRLLVL.